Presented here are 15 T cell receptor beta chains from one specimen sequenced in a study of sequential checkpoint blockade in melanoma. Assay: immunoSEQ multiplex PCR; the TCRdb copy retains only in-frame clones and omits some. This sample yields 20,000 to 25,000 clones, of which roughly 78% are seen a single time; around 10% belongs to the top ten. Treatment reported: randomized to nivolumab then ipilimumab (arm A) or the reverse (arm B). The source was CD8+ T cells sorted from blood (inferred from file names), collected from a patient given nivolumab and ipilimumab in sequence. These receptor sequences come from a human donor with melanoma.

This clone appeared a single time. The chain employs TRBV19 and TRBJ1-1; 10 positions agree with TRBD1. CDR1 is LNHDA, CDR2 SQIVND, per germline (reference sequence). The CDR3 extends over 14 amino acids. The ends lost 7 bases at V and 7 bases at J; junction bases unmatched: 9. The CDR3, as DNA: TGTGCCAGTACCCGGGACAGGGGTTCTGTTGAAGCTTTCTTT. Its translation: CASTRDRGSVEAFF. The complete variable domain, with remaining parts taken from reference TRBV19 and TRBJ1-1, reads DGGITQSPKYLFRKEGQNVTLSCEQNLNHDAMYWYRQDPGQGLRLIYYSQIVNDFQKGDIAEGYSVSREKKESFPLTVTSAQKNPTAFYLCASTRDRGSVEAFFGQGTRLTVV.

Written as DNA, the CDR3 is TGTGCCAGTAGTATAATCACAAACTATGGCTACACCTTC. The encoded protein is CASSIITNYGYTF. The V call is TRBV19, the J call TRBJ1-2; unclear D gene. The CDR3 covers 13 residues. The germline V and J ends were trimmed by 2 bases and 2 bases, with 6 bases remaining between them. Looked up from germline, CDR1 is LNHDA and CDR2 is SQIVND (reference sequence). The variable domain in full, with the rest retrieved from reference TRBV19 and TRBJ1-2, is DGGITQSPKYLFRKEGQNVTLSCEQNLNHDAMYWYRQDPGQGLRLIYYSQIVNDFQKGDIAEGYSVSREKKESFPLTVTSAQKNPTAFYLCASSIITNYGYTFGSGTRLTVV.

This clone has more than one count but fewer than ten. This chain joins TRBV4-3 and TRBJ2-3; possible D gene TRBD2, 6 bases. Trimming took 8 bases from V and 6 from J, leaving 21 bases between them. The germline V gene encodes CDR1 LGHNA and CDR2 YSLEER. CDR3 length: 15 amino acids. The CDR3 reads CASSTGGGGIDTQYF. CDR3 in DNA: TGCGCCAGCTCTACCGGAGGTGGGGGGATCGATACGCAGTATTTT.

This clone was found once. The CDR3 protein is CASSSTPGETYEQYF. CDR3 bases: TGCGCCAGCAGCTCCACCCCAGGGGAGACCTACGAGCAGTACTTC. The rearrangement uses TRBV5-1 and TRBJ2-7; tentatively, D is TRBD1 (6 bases). This CDR3 is 15 amino acids long. Germline values: CDR1 SGHRS, CDR2 YFSETQ. The V end was cut by 3 bases, the J end by 2 bases, with 15 bases between. The full variable domain, completed using reference TRBV5-1 and TRBJ2-7, is KAGVTQTPRYLIKTRGQQVTLSCSPISGHRSVSWYQQTPGQGLQFLFEYFSETQRNKGNFPGRFSGRQFSNSRSEMNVSTLELGDSALYLCASSSTPGETYEQYFGPGTRLTVT.

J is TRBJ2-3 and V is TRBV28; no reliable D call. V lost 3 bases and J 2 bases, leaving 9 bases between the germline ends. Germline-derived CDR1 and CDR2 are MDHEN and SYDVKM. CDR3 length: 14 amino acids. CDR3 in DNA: TGTGCCAGCAGTTTCGGCGGAGTCACAGATACGCAGTATTTT. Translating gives CASSFGGVTDTQYF.

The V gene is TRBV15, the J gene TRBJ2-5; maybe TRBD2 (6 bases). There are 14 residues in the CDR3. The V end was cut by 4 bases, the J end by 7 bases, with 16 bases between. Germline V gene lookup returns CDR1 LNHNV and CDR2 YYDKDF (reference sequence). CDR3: CATSTGSGARTQYF. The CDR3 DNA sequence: TGTGCCACCAGCACGGGTAGCGGAGCCAGGACCCAGTACTTC.

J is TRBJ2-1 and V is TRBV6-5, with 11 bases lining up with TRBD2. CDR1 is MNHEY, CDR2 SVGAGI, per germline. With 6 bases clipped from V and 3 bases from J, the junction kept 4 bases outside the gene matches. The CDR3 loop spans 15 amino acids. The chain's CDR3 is CASRGLAGRYNEQFF. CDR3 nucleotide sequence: TGTGCCAGCAGAGGACTAGCGGGCCGCTACAATGAGCAGTTCTTC.

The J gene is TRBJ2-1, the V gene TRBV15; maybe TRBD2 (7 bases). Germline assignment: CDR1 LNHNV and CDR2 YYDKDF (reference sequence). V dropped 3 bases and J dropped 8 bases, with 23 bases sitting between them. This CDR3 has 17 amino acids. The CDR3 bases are TGTGCCACCAGCAGGACAGTAGCGGGCAGGGGCAGCGATGAGCAGTTCTTC. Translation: CATSRTVAGRGSDEQFF.

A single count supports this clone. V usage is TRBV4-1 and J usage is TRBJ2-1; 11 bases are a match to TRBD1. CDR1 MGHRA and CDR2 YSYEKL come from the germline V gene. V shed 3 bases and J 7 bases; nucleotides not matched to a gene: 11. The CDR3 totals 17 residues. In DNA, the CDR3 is TGCGCCAGCAGCCACACCCGGGACAGGGGGATCCGGAATGAGCAGTTCTTC. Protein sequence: CASSHTRDRGIRNEQFF.

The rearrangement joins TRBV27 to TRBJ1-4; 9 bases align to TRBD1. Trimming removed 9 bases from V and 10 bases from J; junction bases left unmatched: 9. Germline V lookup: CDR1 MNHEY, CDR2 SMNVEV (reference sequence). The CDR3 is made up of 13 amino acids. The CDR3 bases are TGTGCCAGTACACCGCAGACAGGGGGAAAACTGTTTTTT. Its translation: CASTPQTGGKLFF.

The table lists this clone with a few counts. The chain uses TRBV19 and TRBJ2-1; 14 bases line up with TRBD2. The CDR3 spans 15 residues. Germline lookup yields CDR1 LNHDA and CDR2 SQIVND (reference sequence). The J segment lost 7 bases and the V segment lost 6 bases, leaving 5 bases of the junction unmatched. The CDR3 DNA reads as TGTGCCAGTAGGGCCGGGACTAGCGGGAGAAATGAGCAGTTCTTC. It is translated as CASRAGTSGRNEQFF. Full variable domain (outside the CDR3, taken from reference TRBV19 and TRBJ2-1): DGGITQSPKYLFRKEGQNVTLSCEQNLNHDAMYWYRQDPGQGLRLIYYSQIVNDFQKGDIAEGYSVSREKKESFPLTVTSAQKNPTAFYLCASRAGTSGRNEQFFGPGTRLTVL.

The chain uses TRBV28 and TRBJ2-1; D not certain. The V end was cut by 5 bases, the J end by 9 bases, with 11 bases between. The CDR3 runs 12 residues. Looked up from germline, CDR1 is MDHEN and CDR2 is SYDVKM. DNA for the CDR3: TGTGCCAGCAGTCCTCGGTACGGTGAGCAGTTCTTC. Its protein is CASSPRYGEQFF.

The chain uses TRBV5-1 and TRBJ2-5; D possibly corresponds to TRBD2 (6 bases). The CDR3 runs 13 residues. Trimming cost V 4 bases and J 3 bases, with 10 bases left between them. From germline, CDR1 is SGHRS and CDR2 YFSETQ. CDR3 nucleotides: TGCGCCAGCAGCCCCGGGACTGAAGAGACCCAGTACTTC. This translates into CASSPGTEETQYF.

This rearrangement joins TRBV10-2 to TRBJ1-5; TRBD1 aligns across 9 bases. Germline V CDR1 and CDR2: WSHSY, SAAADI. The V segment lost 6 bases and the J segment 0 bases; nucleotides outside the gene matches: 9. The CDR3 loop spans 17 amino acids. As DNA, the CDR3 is TGCGCCAGCAGCCGGGACAGGGTAGGGTATAGCAATCAGCCCCAGCATTTT. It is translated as CASSRDRVGYSNQPQHF.

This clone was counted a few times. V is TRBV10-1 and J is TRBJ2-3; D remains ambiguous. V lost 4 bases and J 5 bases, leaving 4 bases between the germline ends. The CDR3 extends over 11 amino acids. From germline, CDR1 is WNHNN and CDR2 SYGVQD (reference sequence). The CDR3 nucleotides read TGCGCCAGCAGTGCCGGAGATACGCAGTATTTT. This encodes CASSAGDTQYF.